Listed below are T cell receptor beta chains from one sample, sequenced in a study of T-cell memory formation after mild COVID-19. TCRdb itself ran the 5' RACE reads through MiXCR, one entry per CDR3 protein. Of under 600,000 distinct CDR3 sequences detected, about a fifth appear once; the ten largest clones hold around 9.2%. Sequences were obtained from PBMCs or a T cell subset sorted from them (not recorded which). These receptors originate from an adult woman who had mild COVID-19 (a few samples of this study predate the infection). Cell type and time point are not known. CDR3s include the opening cysteine and the closing phenylalanine or tryptophan. Fields, in order: J gene, clone size, V gene, D gene, CDR3 protein, CDR3 DNA. The D gene is left open where the match is weak. Part of the rows lack a size; the others show once, few, many or a class for expanded clones.

J: TRBJ1-2
size: -
V: TRBV3-1
D: -
CDR3: CASSHTGGENTF
DNA: TGTGCCAGCAGCCATACGGGCGGTGAGAACACCTTC

J: TRBJ1-1
size: few
V: TRBV4-2
D: TRBD1
CDR3: CASSQATGPANLEAFF
DNA: TGTGCCAGCAGCCAAGCGACAGGGCCGGCGAACCTTGAAGCTTTCTTT

J: TRBJ1-5
size: few
V: TRBV28
D: TRBD1
CDR3: CASSKGGTIQPQHF
DNA: TGTGCCAGCAGTAAAGGGGGCACGATTCAGCCCCAGCATTTT

J: TRBJ2-1
size: few
V: TRBV6-5
D: -
CDR3: CASSTDASSYNEQFF
DNA: TGTGCCAGCAGTACGGACGCGAGTTCCTACAATGAGCAGTTCTTC

J: TRBJ2-2
size: -
V: TRBV7-3
D: TRBD2
CDR3: CASSLGPSGSEGELFF
DNA: TGTGCCAGCAGCTTGGGGCCTAGCGGGAGTGAAGGGGAGCTGTTTTTT

J: TRBJ2-7
size: few
V: TRBV6-2/TRBV6-3
D: -
CDR3: CASSYDDTYEQYF
DNA: TGTGCCAGCAGTTACGACGATACCTACGAGCAGTACTTC

J: TRBJ2-1
size: few
V: TRBV7-2
D: TRBD2
CDR3: CASSLAGGLVEQFF
DNA: TGTGCCAGCAGCTTAGCGGGAGGGCTTGTCGAGCAGTTCTTC

J: TRBJ2-7
size: -
V: TRBV19
D: -
CDR3: CASSIGTVGYEQYF
DNA: TGTGCCAGTAGTATTGGGACGGTTGGGTACGAGCAGTACTTC

J: TRBJ2-2
size: few
V: TRBV6-2/TRBV6-3
D: -
CDR3: CASSYSIGRNTGELFF
DNA: TGTGCCAGCAGTTACTCGATCGGGAGGAACACCGGGGAGCTGTTTTTT

J: TRBJ1-5
size: few
V: TRBV7-9
D: TRBD1
CDR3: CASSPDRGGNQPQHF
DNA: TGTGCCAGCAGCCCCGACAGGGGCGGCAATCAGCCCCAGCATTTT

J: TRBJ2-2
size: -
V: TRBV12-3/TRBV12-4
D: -
CDR3: CASSPPTGGELFF
DNA: TGTGCCAGCAGTCCACCCACGGGCGGGGAGCTGTTTTTT

J: TRBJ2-3
size: -
V: TRBV12-3/TRBV12-4
D: TRBD1
CDR3: CASLGGQGSDTQYF
DNA: TGTGCCAGCCTGGGGGGACAGGGTTCAGATACGCAGTATTTT

J: TRBJ2-3
size: -
V: TRBV29-1
D: -
CDR3: CSARQGGNGGTQYF
DNA: TGCAGCGCCCGGCAGGGGGGAAATGGTGGTACGCAGTATTTT

J: TRBJ1-2
size: -
V: TRBV11-2
D: TRBD1
CDR3: CASSLAMGQNGYTF
DNA: TGTGCCAGCAGCTTAGCTATGGGACAGAACGGCTACACCTTC

J: TRBJ2-7
size: few
V: TRBV2
D: TRBD1
CDR3: CASSDAQGARREQYF
DNA: TGTGCCAGCAGTGATGCCCAGGGGGCGCGTCGGGAGCAGTACTTC

J: TRBJ1-5
size: few
V: TRBV5-5
D: -
CDR3: CASSVTGNLNQPQHF
DNA: TGTGCCAGCAGCGTAACCGGGAACCTCAATCAGCCCCAGCATTTT

J: TRBJ1-1
size: -
V: TRBV27
D: -
CDR3: CASSLRGHLTEAFF
DNA: TGTGCCAGCAGTTTACGGGGACACCTCACTGAAGCTTTCTTT

J: TRBJ2-3
size: -
V: TRBV9
D: -
CDR3: CASSVEGRTDTQYF
DNA: TGTGCCAGCAGCGTAGAGGGGCGAACAGATACGCAGTATTTT

J: TRBJ1-1
size: -
V: TRBV7-2
D: -
CDR3: CASRSPGGTEAFF
DNA: TGTGCCAGCAGGTCACCGGGGGGGACTGAAGCTTTCTTT

J: TRBJ1-2
size: -
V: TRBV11-2
D: TRBD1
CDR3: CASSFLGQGDYGYTF
DNA: TGTGCCAGCAGCTTCTTGGGACAGGGGGACTATGGCTACACCTTC

J: TRBJ1-1
size: -
V: TRBV5-1
D: TRBD1
CDR3: CASSGGTAMNTEAFF
DNA: TGCGCCAGCAGCGGGGGGACAGCGATGAACACTGAAGCTTTCTTT

J: TRBJ1-4
size: -
V: TRBV12-3/TRBV12-4
D: -
CDR3: CASSFSGKLFF
DNA: TGTGCCAGCAGTTTTTCCGGAAAACTGTTTTTT

J: TRBJ1-4
size: -
V: TRBV29-1
D: -
CDR3: CSVRGGAGEKLFF
DNA: TGCAGCGTTCGGGGGGGCGCAGGGGAAAAACTGTTTTTT

J: TRBJ1-4
size: -
V: TRBV11-3
D: TRBD1
CDR3: CASSFGQGWEKLFF
DNA: TGTGCCAGCAGCTTTGGACAGGGGTGGGAAAAACTGTTTTTT

J: TRBJ1-1
size: many
V: TRBV3-1
D: -
CDR3: CASRRNTEAFF
DNA: TGTGCCAGCAGGCGGAACACTGAAGCTTTCTTT

J: TRBJ2-2
size: few
V: TRBV5-1
D: TRBD1
CDR3: CASSFDRVGGELFF
DNA: TGCGCCAGCAGCTTTGACAGGGTCGGCGGGGAGCTGTTTTTT

J: TRBJ2-2
size: -
V: TRBV4-2
D: -
CDR3: CASSQEPGNTGELFF
DNA: TGTGCCAGCAGCCAAGAGCCAGGGAACACCGGGGAGCTGTTTTTT

J: TRBJ1-4
size: many
V: TRBV28
D: -
CDR3: CASSLHSTNEKLFF
DNA: TGTGCCAGCAGTCTACATTCGACTAATGAAAAACTGTTTTTT

J: TRBJ1-2
size: -
V: TRBV7-2
D: -
CDR3: CASSLDRRTLGYTF
DNA: TGTGCCAGCAGCTTAGACAGACGGACCCTAGGCTACACCTTC

J: TRBJ2-3
size: -
V: TRBV24-1
D: -
CDR3: CATRGSSTDTQYF
DNA: TGTGCCACCAGGGGGTCTAGCACAGATACGCAGTATTTT

J: TRBJ2-1
size: -
V: TRBV7-2
D: TRBD2
CDR3: CASSTRGGLATTRNSYNEQFF
DNA: TGTGCCAGCAGCACCAGGGGCGGACTAGCGACTACCCGTAACTCCTACAATGAGCAGTTCTTC

J: TRBJ2-6
size: -
V: TRBV7-2
D: TRBD1
CDR3: CASSPGTASGANVLTF
DNA: TGTGCCAGCAGCCCGGGGACAGCCTCTGGGGCCAACGTCCTGACTTTC

J: TRBJ2-1
size: few
V: TRBV5-1
D: TRBD2
CDR3: CASSVIAGAGYNEQFF
DNA: TGCGCCAGCAGCGTTATAGCGGGAGCGGGGTACAATGAGCAGTTCTTC

J: TRBJ2-3
size: -
V: TRBV20-1
D: TRBD2
CDR3: CSARPSGLITDTQYF
DNA: TGCAGTGCTAGACCTAGCGGATTGATAACAGATACGCAGTATTTT

J: TRBJ2-1
size: few
V: TRBV7-2
D: -
CDR3: CASSLVLEHGEQFF
DNA: TGTGCCAGCAGCTTAGTGTTAGAGCATGGCGAGCAGTTCTTC

J: TRBJ2-1
size: -
V: TRBV7-9
D: TRBD1
CDR3: CASSLRDSNEQFF
DNA: TGTGCCAGCAGCTTGAGGGACAGCAATGAGCAGTTCTTC

J: TRBJ1-1
size: -
V: TRBV12-3/TRBV12-4
D: TRBD1
CDR3: CASSLGLGRGDITEAFF
DNA: TGTGCCAGCAGTTTGGGTCTCGGCAGGGGGGACATCACTGAAGCTTTCTTT